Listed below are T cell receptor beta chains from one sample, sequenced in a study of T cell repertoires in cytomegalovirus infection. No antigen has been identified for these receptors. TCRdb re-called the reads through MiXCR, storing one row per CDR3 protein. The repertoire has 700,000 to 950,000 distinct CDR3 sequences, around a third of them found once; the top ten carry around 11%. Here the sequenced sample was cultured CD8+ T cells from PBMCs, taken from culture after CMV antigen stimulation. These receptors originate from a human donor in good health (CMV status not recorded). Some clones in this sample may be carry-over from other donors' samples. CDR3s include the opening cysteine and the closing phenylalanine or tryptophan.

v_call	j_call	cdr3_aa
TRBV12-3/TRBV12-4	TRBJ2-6	CASRGDRLTF
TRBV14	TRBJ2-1	CASSQAQGEHTNEQFF
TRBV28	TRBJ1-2	CASSPPGGGYTF
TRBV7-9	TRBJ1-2	CASSSTGVEANYGYTF
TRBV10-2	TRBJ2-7	CANSMHGRAYNYEQYF
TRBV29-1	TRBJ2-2	CSVATGPTGELFF
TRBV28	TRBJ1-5	CASSSPARGYQPQHF
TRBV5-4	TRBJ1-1	CASSLAVGNTEAFF
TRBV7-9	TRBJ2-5	CASSLEDRVKTQYF
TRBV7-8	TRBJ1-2	CASSLILSGEEGYTF
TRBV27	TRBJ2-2	CASSLRRDGELFF
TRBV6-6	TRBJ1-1	CASSYDPVWNTEAFF